Sequencing of this T cell receptor (beta chain) was carried out in a study of blood T cell repertoires in COVID-19. The wider study: COVID-19 samples, acute and convalescent, were from the United States, Italy and Spain. From T cells, B-cell-depleted T cells, or PBMCs came the material, which was cDNA or gDNA.

Authors' analysis steps: Amplification from reference gene primers served as the basis for estimated nucleated cell counts. Profiling relied on immunoSEQ multiplex PCR, and the TCRdb table lists in-frame clones only, not all of them. V, J and clone size are those of that table, while D and trimming were read from the DNA. The data show more than 250,000 clones, around four fifths seen once. Germline CDR1 reads SGHRS; CDR2 reads YFSETQ. The CDR3 has 14 amino acids. After removal of 0 bases from V and 11 bases from J, the junction contained 8 bases not matched to a gene. The source material was peripheral blood. The rearrangement links TRBV5-1 to TRBJ1-2, with TRBD1 identical over 9 bases. This TCR derives from a woman between 50 and 59 years old with acute or convalescent COVID-19. CDR3 sequence (DNA): TGCGCCAGCAGCTTGGCGGGACAGGGAAACGAGTACACCTTC. Protein product: CASSLAGQGNEYTF.